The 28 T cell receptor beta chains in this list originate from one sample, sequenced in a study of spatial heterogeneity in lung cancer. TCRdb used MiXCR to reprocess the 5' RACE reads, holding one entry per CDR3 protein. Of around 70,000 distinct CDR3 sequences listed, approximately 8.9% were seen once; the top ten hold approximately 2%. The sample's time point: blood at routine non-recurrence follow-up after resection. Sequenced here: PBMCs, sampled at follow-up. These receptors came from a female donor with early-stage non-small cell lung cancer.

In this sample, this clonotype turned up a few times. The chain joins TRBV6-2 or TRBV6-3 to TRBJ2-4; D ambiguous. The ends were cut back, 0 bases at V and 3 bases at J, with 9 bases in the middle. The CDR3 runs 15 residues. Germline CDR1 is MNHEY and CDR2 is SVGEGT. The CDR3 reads CASSYSRSGKNIQYF. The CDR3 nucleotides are TGTGCCAGCAGTTACTCACGAAGTGGCAAAAACATTCAGTACTTC.

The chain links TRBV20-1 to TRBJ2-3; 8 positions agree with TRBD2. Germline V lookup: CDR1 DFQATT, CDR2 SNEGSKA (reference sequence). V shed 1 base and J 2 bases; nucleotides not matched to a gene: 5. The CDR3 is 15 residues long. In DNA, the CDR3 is TGCAGTGCTAGAGGAACGGGAGGGATCACAGATACGCAGTATTTT. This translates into CSARGTGGITDTQYF.

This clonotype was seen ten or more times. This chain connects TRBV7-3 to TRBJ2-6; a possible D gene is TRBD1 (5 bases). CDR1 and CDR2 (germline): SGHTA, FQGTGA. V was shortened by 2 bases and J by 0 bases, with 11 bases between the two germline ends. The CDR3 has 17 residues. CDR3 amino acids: CASSLGTGRSGANVLTF. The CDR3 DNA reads TGTGCCAGCAGCTTAGGCACAGGCCGCTCTGGGGCCAACGTCCTGACTTTC.

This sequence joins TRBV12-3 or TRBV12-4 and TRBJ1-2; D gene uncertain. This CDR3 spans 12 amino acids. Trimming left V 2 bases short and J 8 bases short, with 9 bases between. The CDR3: CASSLNAGGYTF. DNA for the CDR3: TGTGCCAGCAGTTTAAATGCGGGCGGCTACACCTTC.

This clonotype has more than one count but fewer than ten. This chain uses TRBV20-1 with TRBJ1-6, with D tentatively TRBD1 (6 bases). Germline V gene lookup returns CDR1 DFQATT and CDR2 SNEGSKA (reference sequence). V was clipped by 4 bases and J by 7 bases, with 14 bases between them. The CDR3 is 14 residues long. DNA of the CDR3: TGCAGTGCTATCCGGGACATCCGAAATTCACCCCTCCACTTT. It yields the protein CSAIRDIRNSPLHF.

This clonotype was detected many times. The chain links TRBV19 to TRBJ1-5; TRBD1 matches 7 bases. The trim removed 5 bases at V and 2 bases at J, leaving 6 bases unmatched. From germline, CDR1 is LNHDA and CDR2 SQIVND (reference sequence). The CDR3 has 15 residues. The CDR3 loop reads CASSATGAGNQPQHF. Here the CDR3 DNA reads TGTGCCAGTAGTGCCACAGGGGCTGGCAATCAGCCCCAGCATTTT.

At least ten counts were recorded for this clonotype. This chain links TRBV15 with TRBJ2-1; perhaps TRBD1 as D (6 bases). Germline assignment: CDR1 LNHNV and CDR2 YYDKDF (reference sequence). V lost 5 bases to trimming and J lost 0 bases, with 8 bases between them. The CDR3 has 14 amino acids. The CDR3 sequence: CATSPDSSYNEQFF. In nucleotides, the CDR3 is TGTGCCACCAGCCCGGACAGCTCCTACAATGAGCAGTTCTTC. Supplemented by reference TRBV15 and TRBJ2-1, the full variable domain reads DAMVIQNPRYQVTQFGKPVTLSCSQTLNHNVMYWYQQKSSQAPKLLFHYYDKDFNNEADTPDNFQSRRPNTSFCFLDIRSPGLGDTAMYLCATSPDSSYNEQFFGPGTRLTVL.

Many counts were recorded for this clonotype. The CDR3: CASSLGLAGGTAVTGELFF. As DNA, the CDR3 is TGCGCCAGCAGCCTTGGACTAGCGGGAGGAACTGCGGTAACCGGGGAGCTGTTTTTT. The rearrangement uses TRBV5-1 and TRBJ2-2; 14 bases line up with TRBD2. In germline, CDR1 is SGHRS, CDR2 YFSETQ. The CDR3 runs 19 residues. J was trimmed by 5 bases and V by 4 bases; bases with no gene match: 13. Based on the CDR3 plus reference TRBV5-1 and TRBJ2-2, the full variable domain is KAGVTQTPRYLIKTRGQQVTLSCSPISGHRSVSWYQQTPGQGLQFLFEYFSETQRNKGNFPGRFSGRQFSNSRSEMNVSTLELGDSALYLCASSLGLAGGTAVTGELFFGEGSRLTVL.

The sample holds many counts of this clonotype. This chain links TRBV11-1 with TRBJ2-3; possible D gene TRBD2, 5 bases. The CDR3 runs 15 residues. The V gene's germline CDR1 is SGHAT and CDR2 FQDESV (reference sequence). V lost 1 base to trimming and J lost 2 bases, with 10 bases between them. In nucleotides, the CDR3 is TGTGCCAGCAGCTTAGACTCGAGGGCCACAGATACGCAGTATTTT. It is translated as CASSLDSRATDTQYF.

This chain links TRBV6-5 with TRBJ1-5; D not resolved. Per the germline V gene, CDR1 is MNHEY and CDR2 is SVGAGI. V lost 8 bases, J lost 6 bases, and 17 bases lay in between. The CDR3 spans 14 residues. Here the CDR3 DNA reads TGTGCCAGCGGCGGAGGGCCAGGAGTTCAGCCCCAGCATTTT. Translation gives CASGGGPGVQPQHF.

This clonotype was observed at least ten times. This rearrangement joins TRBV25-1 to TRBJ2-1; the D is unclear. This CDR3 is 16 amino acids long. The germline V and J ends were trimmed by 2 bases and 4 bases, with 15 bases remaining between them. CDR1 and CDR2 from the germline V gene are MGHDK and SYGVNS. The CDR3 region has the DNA TGTGCCAGCAGTGAAGGTTTGGGTAAGGGATACAATGAGCAGTTCTTC. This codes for CASSEGLGKGYNEQFF.

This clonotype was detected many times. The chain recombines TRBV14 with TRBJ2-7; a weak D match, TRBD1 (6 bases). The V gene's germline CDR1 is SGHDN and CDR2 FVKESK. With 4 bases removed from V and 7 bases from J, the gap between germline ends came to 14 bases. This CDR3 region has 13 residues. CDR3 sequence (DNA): TGTGCCAGCAGCCCTTGGAGGCAGGGGGAGCAGTACTTC. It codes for CASSPWRQGEQYF.

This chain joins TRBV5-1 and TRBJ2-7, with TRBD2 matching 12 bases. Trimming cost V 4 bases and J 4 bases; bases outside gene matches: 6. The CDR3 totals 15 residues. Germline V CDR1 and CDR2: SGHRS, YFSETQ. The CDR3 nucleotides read TGCGCCAGCAGCCAGAGGACTAGCGGGGTTTACGAGCAGTACTTC. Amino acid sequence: CASSQRTSGVYEQYF.

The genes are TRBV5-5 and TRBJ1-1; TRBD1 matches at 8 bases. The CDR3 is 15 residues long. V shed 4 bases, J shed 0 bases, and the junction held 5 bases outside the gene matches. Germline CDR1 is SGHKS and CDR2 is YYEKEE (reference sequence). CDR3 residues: CASSPQTGVNTEAFF. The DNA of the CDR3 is TGTGCCAGCAGCCCACAGACAGGGGTGAACACTGAAGCTTTCTTT.

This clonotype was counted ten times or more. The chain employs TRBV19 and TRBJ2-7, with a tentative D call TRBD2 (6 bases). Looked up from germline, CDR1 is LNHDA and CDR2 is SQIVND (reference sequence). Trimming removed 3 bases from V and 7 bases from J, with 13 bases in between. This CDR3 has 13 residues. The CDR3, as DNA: TGTGCCAGTAGTATCGGGCAGGGACTGGAGCAGTACTTC. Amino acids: CASSIGQGLEQYF. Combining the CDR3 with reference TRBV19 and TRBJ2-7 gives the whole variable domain DGGITQSPKYLFRKEGQNVTLSCEQNLNHDAMYWYRQDPGQGLRLIYYSQIVNDFQKGDIAEGYSVSREKKESFPLTVTSAQKNPTAFYLCASSIGQGLEQYFGPGTRLTVT.

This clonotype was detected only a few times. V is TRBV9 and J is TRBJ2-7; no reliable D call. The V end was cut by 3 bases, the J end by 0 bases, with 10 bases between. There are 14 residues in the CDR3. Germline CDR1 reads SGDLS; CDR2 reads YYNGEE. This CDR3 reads CASSAIPDSYEQYF. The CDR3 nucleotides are TGTGCCAGCAGCGCTATCCCTGACTCCTACGAGCAGTACTTC.

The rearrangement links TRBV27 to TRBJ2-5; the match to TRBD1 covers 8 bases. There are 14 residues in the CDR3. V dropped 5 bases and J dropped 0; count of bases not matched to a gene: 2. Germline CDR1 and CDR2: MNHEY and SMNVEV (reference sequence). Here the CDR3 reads CASSATGDQETQYF. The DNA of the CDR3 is TGTGCCAGCAGTGCGACAGGGGACCAAGAGACCCAGTACTTC.

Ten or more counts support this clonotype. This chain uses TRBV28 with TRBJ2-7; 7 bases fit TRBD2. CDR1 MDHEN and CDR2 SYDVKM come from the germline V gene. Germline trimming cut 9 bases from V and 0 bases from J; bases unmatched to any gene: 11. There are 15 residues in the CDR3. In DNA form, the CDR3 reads TGTGCCAGTCTTACTAGCGCTCATAGCTCCTACGAGCAGTACTTC. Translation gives CASLTSAHSSYEQYF. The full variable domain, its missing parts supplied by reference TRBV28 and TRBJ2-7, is DVKVTQSSRYLVKRTGEKVFLECVQDMDHENMFWYRQDPGLGLRLIYFSYDVKMKEKGDIPEGYSVSREKKERFSLILESASTNQTSMYLCASLTSAHSSYEQYFGPGTRLTVT.

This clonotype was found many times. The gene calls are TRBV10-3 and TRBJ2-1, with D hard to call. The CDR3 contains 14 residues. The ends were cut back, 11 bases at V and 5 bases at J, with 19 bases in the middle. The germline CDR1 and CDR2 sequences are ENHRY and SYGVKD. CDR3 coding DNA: TGTGCCGCATCCGGCCGGAAGCAGGACAATGAGCAGTTCTTC. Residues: CAASGRKQDNEQFF.

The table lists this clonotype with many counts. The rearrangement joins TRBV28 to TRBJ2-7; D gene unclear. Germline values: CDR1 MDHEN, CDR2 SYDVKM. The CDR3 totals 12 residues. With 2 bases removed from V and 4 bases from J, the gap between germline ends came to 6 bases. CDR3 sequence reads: CASSLISYEQYF. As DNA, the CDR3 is TGTGCCAGCAGTTTAATATCTTACGAGCAGTACTTC.

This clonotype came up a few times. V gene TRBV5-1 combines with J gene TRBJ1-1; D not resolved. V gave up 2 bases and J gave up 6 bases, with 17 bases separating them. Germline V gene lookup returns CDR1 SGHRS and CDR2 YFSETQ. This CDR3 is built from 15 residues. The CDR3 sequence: CASSFLMRGSAEAFF. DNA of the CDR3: TGCGCCAGCAGCTTTTTGATGCGCGGGTCTGCTGAAGCTTTCTTT.

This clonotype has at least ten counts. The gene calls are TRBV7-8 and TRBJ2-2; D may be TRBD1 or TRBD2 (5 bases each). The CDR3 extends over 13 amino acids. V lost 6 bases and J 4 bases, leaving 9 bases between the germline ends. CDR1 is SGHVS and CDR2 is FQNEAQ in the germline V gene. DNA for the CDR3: TGTGCCAGCAGAGCGAGGGGCACCGGGGAGCTGTTTTTT. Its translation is CASRARGTGELFF.

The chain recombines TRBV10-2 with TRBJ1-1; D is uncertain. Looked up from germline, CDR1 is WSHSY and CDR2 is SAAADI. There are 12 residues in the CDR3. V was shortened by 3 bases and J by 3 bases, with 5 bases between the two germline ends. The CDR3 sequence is CASSDRYTEAFF. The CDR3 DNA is TGCGCCAGCAGTGACAGGTACACTGAAGCTTTCTTT.

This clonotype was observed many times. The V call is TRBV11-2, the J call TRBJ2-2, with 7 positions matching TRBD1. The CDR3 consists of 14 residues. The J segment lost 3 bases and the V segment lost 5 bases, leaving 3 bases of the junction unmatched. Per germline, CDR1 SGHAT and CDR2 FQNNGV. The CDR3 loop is CASSPDRDTGELFF. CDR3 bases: TGTGCCAGCAGCCCCGACAGGGACACCGGGGAGCTGTTTTTT.

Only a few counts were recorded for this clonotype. CDR3 region: CAISEPLARASYNEQFF. The CDR3 DNA follows: TGTGCCATCAGTGAGCCTCTAGCGAGGGCCTCCTACAATGAGCAGTTCTTC. This sequence joins TRBV10-3 and TRBJ2-1; D perhaps matches TRBD2 (6 bases). Germline CDR1 is ENHRY and CDR2 is SYGVKD. The CDR3 is 17 amino acids. With 2 bases removed from V and 0 bases from J, the gap between germline ends came to 14 bases.

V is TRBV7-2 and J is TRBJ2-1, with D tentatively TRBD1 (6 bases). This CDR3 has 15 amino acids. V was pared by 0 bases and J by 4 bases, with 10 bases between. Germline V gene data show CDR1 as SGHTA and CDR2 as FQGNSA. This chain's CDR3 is CASSLAKTGYNEQFF. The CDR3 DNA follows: TGTGCCAGCAGCTTAGCGAAGACAGGTTACAATGAGCAGTTCTTC. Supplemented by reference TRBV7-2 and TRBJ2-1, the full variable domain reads GAGVSQSPSNKVTEKGKDVELRCDPISGHTALYWYRQSLGQGLEFLIYFQGNSAPDKSGLPSDRFSAERTGGSVSTLTIQRTQQEDSAVYLCASSLAKTGYNEQFFGPGTRLTVL.

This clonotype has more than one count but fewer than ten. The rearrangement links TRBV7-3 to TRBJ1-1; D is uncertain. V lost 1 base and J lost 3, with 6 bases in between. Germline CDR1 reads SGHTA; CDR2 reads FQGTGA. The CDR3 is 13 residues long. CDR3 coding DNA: TGTGCCAGCAGCTTAATGGAGGACACTGAAGCTTTCTTT. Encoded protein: CASSLMEDTEAFF.

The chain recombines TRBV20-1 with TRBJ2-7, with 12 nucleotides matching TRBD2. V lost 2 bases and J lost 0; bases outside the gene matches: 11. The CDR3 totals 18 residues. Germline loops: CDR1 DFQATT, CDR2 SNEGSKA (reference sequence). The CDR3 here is CSARSRTSGAVSSYEQYF. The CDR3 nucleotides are TGCAGTGCTAGATCTCGGACTAGCGGGGCGGTAAGCTCCTACGAGCAGTACTTC.